Below are 12 T cell receptor beta chains sequenced from a single sample in a study of low-dose radiotherapy and immunotherapy resistance in tumors. The sample's time point: before trial treatment. TRAV- and TRBV-specific primers, spanning alpha and beta chains, primed first-strand cDNA. With a V-primer adapter and a constant-region primer, TCRs were amplified for about 20 PCR cycles. TCRdb ran MiXCR on the reads and lists one entry per CDR3 protein. The data hold more than 45,000 distinct CDR3 sequences, with around 27% observed a single time. Sequencing used PBMCs, obtained before treatment. The receptor set was obtained from a male donor with prostate cancer.

To note about this clonotype: This likely stems from a read error, as it lies one base from a far larger clone. V and J are TRBV26 and TRBJ2-2. TRBV26 is termed a pseudogene. The CDR3 consists of 13 residues. CDR3 sequence reads: CASSSSLTGELFF. CDR3 coding DNA: TGTGCCAGCAGCTCTTCACTGACCGGGGAGCTGTTTTTT.

This clonotype was observed a single time. This chain links TRBV6-2 or TRBV6-3 with TRBJ1-4; unclear D gene. Germline assignment: CDR1 MNHEY and CDR2 SVGEGT. CDR3 length: 11 amino acids. Trimming left V 6 bases short and J 10 bases short, with 9 bases between. This chain's CDR3 is CASSFGGKLFF. In nucleotides, the CDR3 is TGTGCCAGCAGCTTCGGCGGAAAACTGTTTTTT.

This clonotype was recorded many times. The chain couples TRBV28 to TRBJ2-1; 9 nucleotides agree with TRBD2. The CDR3 totals 15 residues. Germline CDR1 reads MDHEN; CDR2 reads SYDVKM. V shed 5 bases and J 10 bases; nucleotides not matched to a gene: 12. CDR3 DNA sequence: TGTGCCAGCAGTCGACCGGGACTAGCAGGCGACGAGCAGTTCTTC. Translation gives CASSRPGLAGDEQFF.

This clonotype was seen at least ten times. The chain links TRBV5-1 to TRBJ2-5, with D possibly being TRBD1 (6 bases). V was shortened by 4 bases and J by 2 bases, with 18 bases between the two germline ends. The CDR3 loop spans 16 amino acids. The V gene's germline CDR1 is SGHRS and CDR2 YFSETQ. CDR3 loop: CASSSPDRSTQETQYF. CDR3 nucleotide sequence: TGCGCCAGCAGCAGCCCCGACAGGTCCACTCAAGAGACCCAGTACTTC. Full variable domain (rest looked up from reference TRBV5-1 and TRBJ2-5): KAGVTQTPRYLIKTRGQQVTLSCSPISGHRSVSWYQQTPGQGLQFLFEYFSETQRNKGNFPGRFSGRQFSNSRSEMNVSTLELGDSALYLCASSSPDRSTQETQYFGPGTRLLVL.

The table lists this clonotype with a few counts. V gene TRBV6-2 or TRBV6-3 combines with J gene TRBJ2-1; D is uncertain. V was shortened by 5 bases and J by 9 bases, with 14 bases between the two germline ends. The CDR3 runs to 13 residues. Germline V gives CDR1 MNHEY, CDR2 SVGEGT. CDR3 DNA sequence: TGTGCCAGCAGTGAATCTCGATCTAGTGAGCAGTTCTTC. This sequence encodes CASSESRSSEQFF.

For this clonotype: A single base is all that separates this from a far larger clone, so a read error is likely. The V call is TRBV28, the J call TRBJ2-2, with 9 nucleotides matching TRBD2. CDR3 size: 19 residues. CDR1 is MDHEN and CDR2 is SYDVKM in the germline V gene. The CDR3 spells CAGSPRASGVSPNTGELFF. The CDR3 DNA sequence: TGTGCCGGCAGCCCACGGGCTAGCGGGGTTTCTCCGAACACCGGGGAGCTGTTTTTT.

This clonotype was detected ten times or more. CDR3 loop: CASSPGGQGVNEQFF. CDR3 in DNA: TGTGCCAGCAGCCCAGGGGGACAGGGTGTAAATGAGCAGTTCTTC. This sequence joins TRBV12-3 or TRBV12-4 and TRBJ2-1, with 9 bases identical to TRBD1. With 6 bases clipped from V and 7 bases from J, the junction kept 10 bases outside the gene matches. This CDR3 has 15 residues.

In the case of this clonotype: A single base separates this from a much larger clone, so it may be a read error. This chain links TRBV7-9 with TRBJ2-7, with 7 bases matching TRBD2. The junction had 7 bases not matched to a gene; V was cut back by 9 bases and J by 2 bases. Per the germline V gene, CDR1 is SEHNR and CDR2 is FQNEAQ (reference sequence). The CDR3 spans 13 residues. CDR3 residues: CARGGAGTYEQYF. The CDR3 nucleotides read TGTGCCAGGGGCGGAGCGGGGACCTACGAGCAGTACTTC.

This clonotype was picked up many times. The chain carries TRBV9 and TRBJ2-3; D is possibly TRBD2 (6 bases). V was pared by 0 bases and J by 3 bases, with 11 bases between. This CDR3 has 15 residues. Germline values: CDR1 SGDLS, CDR2 YYNGEE. This CDR3 is CASSVGLELTDTQYF. The CDR3, as DNA: TGTGCCAGCAGCGTAGGACTAGAACTAACAGATACGCAGTATTTT.

Many counts were recorded for this clonotype. The chain recombines TRBV27 with TRBJ1-5, with TRBD1 as a possible D gene (5 bases). There are 15 residues in the CDR3. Germline V CDR1 and CDR2: MNHEY, SMNVEV (reference sequence). V was trimmed by 3 bases and J by 1 base, leaving 10 bases between them. CDR3 sequence reads: CASSLVAGSNQPQHF. The CDR3 DNA reads TGTGCCAGCAGTTTGGTGGCAGGGAGCAATCAGCCCCAGCATTTT.

This clonotype was counted at least ten times. V is TRBV11-2 and J is TRBJ2-4; D unclear. In germline, CDR1 is SGHAT, CDR2 FQNNGV. With 1 base removed from V and 6 bases from J, the gap between germline ends came to 16 bases. There are 16 residues in the CDR3. CDR3 nucleotide sequence: TGTGCCAGCAGCTTAGGGTTGCGGACGGTCCCAAACATTCAGTACTTC. Its translation: CASSLGLRTVPNIQYF.

This clonotype came up many times. V gene TRBV5-4 combines with J gene TRBJ2-1; perhaps D is TRBD1 or TRBD2 (5 bases each). This CDR3 region has 14 residues. V was shortened by 0 bases and J by 7 bases, with 11 bases between the two germline ends. Germline V gene data show CDR1 as SGHNT and CDR2 as YYREEE (reference sequence). For the CDR3, the DNA is TGTGCCAGCAGCTTGGCCAGGGAGCGGAATGAGCAGTTCTTC. Residues: CASSLARERNEQFF.